This TCR beta chain was sequenced during a study of OX40 agonist ivuxolimab in advanced cancers. TCRdb keeps only in-frame clones here, not all; method: immunoSEQ multiplex PCR. The sample includes 7,000 or so clones, 65% to 75% of them seen just once. The CDR3 has 13 amino acids. CDR1 and CDR2 from the germline V gene are MNHNS and SASEGT. Trimming took off 1 base at V and 3 bases at J, with 7 bases between the two ends. Specimen: CD4+ or CD8+ T cells sorted from blood, collected in a trial of the OX40 agonist ivuxolimab. The V call is TRBV6-1, the J call TRBJ2-7; D is ambiguous. This clonotype was obtained from an adult with an advanced solid tumor such as melanoma, head and neck, liver or kidney cancer. The DNA of the CDR3 is TGTGCCAGCAGTGAAGGACATGGCTACGAGCAGTACTTC. Translated: CASSEGHGYEQYF.